One and the same sample provided the 7 T cell receptor beta chains below, sequenced in a study of blood T cell repertoires in COVID-19. Sequencing used immunoSEQ multiplex PCR; TCRdb keeps in-frame clones, though not all of them. This sample has 240,000 or so clones, with about 82% found just once. Sample: PBMCs or T cells enriched from blood (not recorded which). Receptors originate from a woman between 45 and 60 years old who had recovered from COVID-19.

This clone was found once. A junction end diverges from the germline sequence, so it may reflect a read error. J is TRBJ2-5 and V is TRBV11-3, with a weak D call TRBD2 (5 bases). This CDR3 contains 13 residues. Germline values: CDR1 SGHNT, CDR2 YENEEA. The CDR3 region is CASRLAYQETQYF. CDR3 sequence (DNA): TGTGCCAGCAGGTTAGCGTACCAAGAGACCCAGTACTTC.

This rearrangement joins TRBV11-2 to TRBJ2-7; 7 positions agree with TRBD1. Germline lookup yields CDR1 SGHAT and CDR2 FQNNGV. V shed 5 bases and J 3 bases; nucleotides not matched to a gene: 10. The CDR3 consists of 15 residues. The chain's CDR3 is CASSVITGQNYEQYF. Written as DNA, the CDR3 is TGTGCCAGCAGCGTTATTACGGGACAGAACTACGAGCAGTACTTC.

The chain combines TRBV18 with TRBJ2-2; no reliable D call. Per the germline V gene, CDR1 is KGHSH and CDR2 is LQKENI. This CDR3 region has 12 residues. Trimming cost V 6 bases and J 4 bases, with 6 bases left between them. CDR3 amino acids: CASSTSTGELFF. In DNA, the CDR3 is TGTGCCAGCTCTACAAGCACCGGGGAGCTGTTTTTT.

The chain links TRBV4-3 to TRBJ2-1, with unresolved D. CDR3 size: 17 residues. CDR1 is LGHNA, CDR2 YSLEER, per germline. Trimming removed 0 bases from V and 7 bases from J, with 19 bases in between. CDR3 loop: CASSQDLPPRVANEQFF. The CDR3 DNA is TGCGCCAGCAGCCAAGATCTGCCCCCACGGGTTGCGAATGAGCAGTTCTTC.

V usage is TRBV2 and J usage is TRBJ1-1, with 7 bases fitting TRBD1. This CDR3 comprises 15 residues. CDR1 SNHLY and CDR2 FYNNEI come from the germline V gene. V trimming: 4 bases; J trimming: 7 bases; junction bases outside the gene matches: 12. CDR3 residues: CASSGQGGFGGEAFF. The DNA of the CDR3 is TGTGCCAGCAGTGGACAGGGTGGGTTCGGGGGTGAAGCTTTCTTT.

The chain recombines TRBV10-2 with TRBJ1-6; no reliable D call. Between the trimmed V and J ends, which lost 4 bases and 9 bases, there was a span of 16 bases. Looked up from germline, CDR1 is WSHSY and CDR2 is SAAADI. This CDR3 region has 15 residues. This CDR3 is CASSVPSEGRSPLHF. The CDR3 DNA reads as TGCGCCAGCAGTGTCCCTTCTGAGGGCCGTTCACCCCTCCACTTT.

V and J are TRBV5-5 and TRBJ1-1; TRBD1 is a possible D gene (6 bases). CDR3 size: 14 residues. V lost 4 bases to trimming and J lost 3 bases, with 13 bases between them. Germline V gives CDR1 SGHKS, CDR2 YYEKEE (reference sequence). In DNA form, the CDR3 reads TGTGCCAGCAGCCCCCCCGGGGGGCACACTGAAGCTTTCTTT. Translation gives CASSPPGGHTEAFF.